One sample yielded the 26 T cell receptor beta chains listed below, sequenced in a study of shared clonotypes between healthy human individuals. The data were produced by immunoSEQ multiplex PCR, yet TCRdb's version contains in-frame clones alone and is incomplete. The data show 2 million to 2.5 million clones, with just over 90% seen just once and about 0.37% held by the top ten. Sequencing was performed on naive CD4+ T cells from PBMCs. The subset denotes: CD45RA+ positively selected. The source of these receptors is a man aged 18-30 years in good health. Some clones in this sample may be carry-over from other donors' samples.

The chain employs TRBV7-9 and TRBJ2-7, with 9 bases fitting TRBD1. With V trimmed by 5 bases and J by 5 bases, 10 bases remained unmatched. Germline-derived CDR1 and CDR2 are SEHNR and FQNEAQ (reference sequence). The CDR3 is 15 amino acids. CDR3 loop: CASSPQGQGNHEQYF. DNA for the CDR3: TGTGCCAGCAGCCCGCAGGGACAGGGTAACCACGAGCAGTACTTC.

The chain recombines TRBV7-9 with TRBJ2-1, with 10 bases matching TRBD2. J was trimmed by 2 bases and V by 5 bases; bases with no gene match: 6. This CDR3 comprises 16 residues. Germline CDR1 and CDR2: SEHNR and FQNEAQ (reference sequence). CDR3: CASSGRSGRAYNEQFF. Written as DNA, the CDR3 is TGTGCCAGCAGCGGTCGGAGCGGGAGGGCCTACAATGAGCAGTTCTTC.

The chain is built from TRBV9 and TRBJ2-1; D is ambiguous. Trimming stripped 5 bases from V and 10 bases from J, with 19 bases between. Per germline, CDR1 SGDLS and CDR2 YYNGEE. The CDR3 is 14 amino acids. The CDR3 spells CASSLMGSLEEQFF. The CDR3 DNA reads as TGTGCCAGCAGTTTGATGGGGTCCCTAGAAGAGCAGTTCTTC.

Worth noting for this clone: This specimen includes other DNA sequences encoding the same CDR3. The chain is built from TRBV5-1 and TRBJ2-5; 8 bases are shared with TRBD1. CDR1 SGHRS and CDR2 YFSETQ come from the germline V gene. The ends lost 0 bases at V and 5 bases at J; junction bases unmatched: 3. The CDR3 consists of 14 residues. The CDR3 region has the DNA TGCGCCAGCAGCTTGGGACAGGGGATCGAGACCCAGTACTTC. This sequence encodes CASSLGQGIETQYF.

V is TRBV4-1 and J is TRBJ1-2; a possible D gene is TRBD1 (6 bases). Trimming removed 7 bases from V and 2 bases from J, with 17 bases in between. The V gene's germline CDR1 is MGHRA and CDR2 YSYEKL. The CDR3 contains 15 residues. CDR3 nucleotides: TGCGCCAGCAATGCCCCAGGGGCCTCCAACTATGGCTACACCTTC. Translating it yields CASNAPGASNYGYTF.

The chain has TRBV9 and TRBJ2-1, with TRBD2 identical over 9 bases. Germline-derived CDR1 and CDR2 are SGDLS and YYNGEE. The CDR3 consists of 15 residues. V was pared by 0 bases and J by 6 bases, with 4 bases of the junction left unmatched. The CDR3 nucleotides read TGTGCCAGCAGCGTAGTAGTAGCGGGAGTCAATGAGCAGTTCTTC. It specifies CASSVVVAGVNEQFF.

The chain recombines TRBV5-6 with TRBJ2-3; 10 bases map to TRBD2. Germline V CDR1 and CDR2: SGHDT, YYEEEE. Germline trimming cut 5 bases from V and 0 bases from J; bases unmatched to any gene: 6. This CDR3 contains 16 residues. This CDR3 reads CASSPSTSGSTDTQYF. CDR3 coding DNA: TGTGCCAGCAGTCCCTCGACTAGCGGGAGCACAGATACGCAGTATTTT.

This rearrangement joins TRBV7-2 to TRBJ1-5; D gene uncertain. The CDR3 runs to 15 residues. Trimming cost V 2 bases and J 6 bases, with 14 bases left between them. CDR1 is SGHTA and CDR2 is FQGNSA in the germline V gene. The CDR3 is CASSLSPGLSQPQHF. The CDR3 nucleotides read TGTGCCAGCAGCTTAAGCCCCGGGCTGAGTCAGCCCCAGCATTTT.

This chain links TRBV28 with TRBJ2-2, with 7 bases matching TRBD2. This CDR3 spans 13 amino acids. V shed 6 bases, J shed 7 bases, and the junction held 5 bases outside the gene matches. Germline CDR1 is MDHEN and CDR2 is SYDVKM. The CDR3 here is CASRNSGIGELFF. CDR3 nucleotide sequence: TGTGCCAGCAGGAACAGCGGGATCGGGGAGCTGTTTTTT.

Remarks on this clone: This CDR3 is also generated by other DNA sequences in the sample. The gene calls are TRBV28 and TRBJ2-7; D tentatively reads TRBD1 or TRBD2 (6 bases each). CDR1 is MDHEN, CDR2 SYDVKM, per germline. The V end was cut by 5 bases, the J end by 2 bases, with 16 bases between. This CDR3 has 15 amino acids. CDR3 sequence (DNA): TGTGCCAGCAGTCCCGGGGGCGAGGGGACCTACGAGCAGTACTTC. Translating it yields CASSPGGEGTYEQYF.

This chain links TRBV6-5 with TRBJ2-7; 8 positions agree with TRBD1. This CDR3 has 14 amino acids. With 7 bases clipped from V and 7 bases from J, the junction kept 12 bases outside the gene matches. Germline V gives CDR1 MNHEY, CDR2 SVGAGI. The CDR3 DNA reads as TGTGCCAGCACGCCGGGACAGGCGTTAAGAGAGCAGTACTTC. The encoded protein is CASTPGQALREQYF.

The chain combines TRBV5-1 with TRBJ2-5, with TRBD1 matching over 10 bases. The CDR3 length is 15 residues. V lost 4 bases and J lost 7; bases outside the gene matches: 10. Germline CDR1 is SGHRS and CDR2 is YFSETQ. Written as DNA, the CDR3 is TGCGCCAGCAGCATGACGGGACAGGGGAGTGGGACCCAGTACTTC. Protein: CASSMTGQGSGTQYF. The full variable domain, with the rest looked up from reference TRBV5-1 and TRBJ2-5, is KAGVTQTPRYLIKTRGQQVTLSCSPISGHRSVSWYQQTPGQGLQFLFEYFSETQRNKGNFPGRFSGRQFSNSRSEMNVSTLELGDSALYLCASSMTGQGSGTQYFGPGTRLLVL.

This chain joins TRBV5-8 and TRBJ2-5; D may match TRBD1 or TRBD2 (6 bases each). CDR1 is SGHTS and CDR2 is YDEGEE in the germline V gene. The CDR3 runs to 19 residues. Trimming took off 0 bases at V and 5 bases at J, with 26 bases between the two ends. The CDR3 DNA is TGTGCCAGCAGCTTGGCGTACGGCAGGGGACTTTACGGGGGCGAGACCCAGTACTTC. It yields the protein CASSLAYGRGLYGGETQYF.

This clone appeared a single time. The J gene is TRBJ2-1, the V gene TRBV7-2; TRBD1 might be the D (6 bases). The germline V and J ends were trimmed by 5 bases and 4 bases, with 15 bases remaining between them. Germline V gives CDR1 SGHTA, CDR2 FQGNSA. The CDR3 runs to 15 residues. CDR3 loop: CASSQGMILYNEQFF. The CDR3 DNA sequence: TGTGCCAGCAGCCAGGGGATGATTCTTTACAATGAGCAGTTCTTC.

The chain is built from TRBV7-6 and TRBJ2-2; 9 bases map to TRBD1. Trimming cost V 5 bases and J 5 bases; bases outside gene matches: 9. This CDR3 has 16 amino acids. In germline, CDR1 is SGHVS, CDR2 FNYEAQ. CDR3 bases: TGTGCCAGCAGCCCAACACAGGGGGCAAGGACCGGGGAGCTGTTTTTT. Translation gives CASSPTQGARTGELFF. Looking up the rest from reference TRBV7-6 and TRBJ2-2 gives the full variable domain: GAGVSQSPRYKVTKRGQDVALRCDPISGHVSLYWYRQALGQGPEFLTYFNYEAQQDKSGLPNDRFSAERPEGSISTLTIQRTEQRDSAMYRCASSPTQGARTGELFFGEGSRLTVL.

V usage is TRBV18 and J usage is TRBJ1-5; the D gene is possibly TRBD1 (5 bases). Germline V gene sequence: CDR1 KGHSH, CDR2 LQKENI. Trimming took off 6 bases at V and 3 bases at J, with 30 bases between the two ends. The CDR3 contains 20 residues. CDR3 residues: CASSPSRGAGTKSNNQPQHF. CDR3 DNA sequence: TGTGCCAGCTCTCCTTCCCGGGGAGCAGGGACCAAGTCTAACAATCAGCCCCAGCATTTT. Full variable domain (remainder filled in from reference TRBV18 and TRBJ1-5): NAGVMQNPRHLVRRRGQEARLRCSPMKGHSHVYWYRQLPEEGLKFMVYLQKENIIDESGMPKERFSAEFPKEGPSILRIQQVVRGDSAAYFCASSPSRGAGTKSNNQPQHFGDGTRLSIL.

This clone was observed once. Other DNA sequences in this sample translate to the same CDR3. This sequence joins TRBV6-5 and TRBJ1-6; D uncertain. Germline assignment: CDR1 MNHEY and CDR2 SVGAGI. The V end lost 0 bases, the J end lost 7 bases, and 7 bases lay between the germline ends. CDR3 size: 14 residues. In DNA, the CDR3 is TGTGCCAGCAGTTACTCGGCCGGGAATTCACCCCTCCACTTT. Its translation: CASSYSAGNSPLHF.

This chain links TRBV18 with TRBJ2-3; D uncertain. This CDR3 comprises 17 residues. Trimming removed 3 bases from V and 2 bases from J, with 18 bases in between. Germline assignment: CDR1 KGHSH and CDR2 LQKENI. CDR3 coding DNA: TGTGCCAGCTCACCTCGAGTAGAGGTCGCAGCCACAGATACGCAGTATTTT. Translation: CASSPRVEVAATDTQYF.

To note about this clone: The sample carries other DNA sequences with the same CDR3. V gene TRBV28 combines with J gene TRBJ2-1; D is unclear. The length of the CDR3 is 13 residues. V lost 2 bases and J lost 3, with 5 bases in between. Per germline, CDR1 MDHEN and CDR2 SYDVKM. The CDR3 loop reads CASSLSYYNEQFF. The CDR3 nucleotides read TGTGCCAGCAGTTTAAGTTACTACAATGAGCAGTTCTTC.

This chain links TRBV7-2 with TRBJ2-6; 11 positions match TRBD1. The ends lost 1 base at V and 3 bases at J; junction bases unmatched: 8. Germline lookup yields CDR1 SGHTA and CDR2 FQGNSA. This CDR3 region has 19 residues. For the CDR3, the DNA is TGTGCCAGCAGCTTAGTGAGGACAGGGGGCGCGGGTGGGGCCAACGTCCTGACTTTC. It yields the protein CASSLVRTGGAGGANVLTF.

The chain uses TRBV28 and TRBJ1-1, with D possibly being TRBD1 (5 bases). This CDR3 has 14 amino acids. Per the germline V gene, CDR1 is MDHEN and CDR2 is SYDVKM. V was clipped by 3 bases and J by 4 bases, with 12 bases between them. The CDR3 bases are TGTGCCAGCAGTTTGGAGAGGGGCATCACTGAAGCTTTCTTT. It translates to CASSLERGITEAFF.

Here the CDR3 reads CASSSLTGEGGNTIYF. CDR3 sequence (DNA): TGCGCCAGCAGCTCCCTCACAGGGGAGGGAGGAAACACCATATATTTT. The rearrangement uses TRBV5-1 and TRBJ1-3; 7 bases align to TRBD1. Germline CDR1 reads SGHRS; CDR2 reads YFSETQ. The CDR3 runs to 16 residues. The J segment lost 4 bases and the V segment lost 3 bases, leaving 10 bases of the junction unmatched. Variable domain in full (rest from reference TRBV5-1 and TRBJ1-3): KAGVTQTPRYLIKTRGQQVTLSCSPISGHRSVSWYQQTPGQGLQFLFEYFSETQRNKGNFPGRFSGRQFSNSRSEMNVSTLELGDSALYLCASSSLTGEGGNTIYFGEGSWLTVV.

J is TRBJ1-2 and V is TRBV4-1; possible D gene TRBD1, 5 bases. This CDR3 has 14 amino acids. The V gene lost 1 base and the J gene lost 7 bases, with 13 bases spanning the gap. Germline V CDR1 and CDR2: MGHRA, YSYEKL. DNA for the CDR3: TGCGCCAGCAGCCAAGTTGTCAGGGTACGTGGCTACACCTTC. Its protein is CASSQVVRVRGYTF.

This chain links TRBV5-1 with TRBJ2-7; D not certain. The CDR3 extends over 14 amino acids. Trimming removed 0 bases at V and 5 bases at J, with 12 bases between. Per germline, CDR1 SGHRS and CDR2 YFSETQ. For the CDR3, the DNA is TGCGCCAGCAGCTTGGATCCCGATAGGGACGAGCAGTACTTC. This translates into CASSLDPDRDEQYF.

The V call is TRBV2, the J call TRBJ2-2; possibly TRBD2 for D (5 bases). V was pared by 4 bases and J by 7 bases, with 10 bases between. Germline lookup yields CDR1 SNHLY and CDR2 FYNNEI. This CDR3 spans 13 amino acids. The CDR3 DNA reads as TGTGCCAGCAGTGGGGCTGCGGGCGGGGAGCTGTTTTTT. It is translated as CASSGAAGGELFF.

This sequence joins TRBV9 and TRBJ2-7; 12 nucleotides match TRBD2. Germline lookup yields CDR1 SGDLS and CDR2 YYNGEE. V shed 3 bases and J 0 bases; nucleotides not matched to a gene: 4. The length of the CDR3 is 16 residues. The chain's CDR3 is CASSGQTSGSSYEQYF. The CDR3 region has the DNA TGTGCCAGCAGCGGACAGACTAGCGGGAGCTCCTACGAGCAGTACTTC.